Following are 8 T cell receptor beta chains from one sample sequenced in a study of T-cell reconstitution after alpha-beta-depleted transplantation in children. Researchers prepared the TCRbeta library using unique molecular identifiers, the study reports. In TCRdb, the PCR reads were re-called with MiXCR into one record per CDR3 protein. There are about 980,000 distinct CDR3 sequences in the sample; under 30% occur only once, and 25% to 35% lies in the top ten. The source material was PBMCs, mostly from graft donor cells, sampled 360 days after TCRalphabeta/CD19-depleted stem cell transplant. These receptors all come from a boy in the first two years of life who had a stem cell transplant for SCID, so the T cells may come from the graft donor.

This clonotype has more than one count but fewer than ten. The chain joins TRBV7-8 to TRBJ1-5; D perhaps matches TRBD1 (6 bases). The V end was cut by 1 base, the J end by 0 bases, with 19 bases between. The CDR3 runs 19 residues. Germline V lookup: CDR1 SGHVS, CDR2 FQNEAQ. As DNA, the CDR3 is TGTGCCAGCAGCTTAGTCCCCTACAGGGAAGGCCTTAGCAATCAGCCCCAGCATTTT. Residues: CASSLVPYREGLSNQPQHF.

This clonotype was detected a few times. The gene calls are TRBV20-1 and TRBJ1-4, with 9 bases identical to TRBD1. This CDR3 comprises 14 residues. Germline V CDR1 and CDR2: DFQATT, SNEGSKA (reference sequence). Trimming cost V 6 bases and J 3 bases; bases outside gene matches: 5. Written as DNA, the CDR3 is TGCAGTGCGGTAGGGACAGGGCCTAATGAAAAACTGTTTTTT. It yields the protein CSAVGTGPNEKLFF.

The chain carries TRBV7-8 and TRBJ2-7; D remains unclear. The V gene's germline CDR1 is SGHVS and CDR2 FQNEAQ. The length of the CDR3 is 14 residues. V was cut by 5 bases and J by 7 bases, with 18 bases left in between. CDR3 in amino acids: CASSPNQPTWEQYF. The DNA of the CDR3 is TGTGCCAGCAGCCCAAACCAGCCTACTTGGGAGCAGTACTTC.

This clonotype was counted once. The V gene is TRBV27, the J gene TRBJ1-1, with TRBD1 as a possible D gene (6 bases). Germline V lookup: CDR1 MNHEY, CDR2 SMNVEV (reference sequence). This CDR3 is 14 amino acids long. The V end was cut by 5 bases, the J end by 7 bases, with 17 bases between. The CDR3 DNA follows: TGTGCCAGCAGTCCAAGGGGGGGTAGGAGTGAAGCTTTCTTT. This encodes CASSPRGGRSEAFF.

V gene TRBV7-6 combines with J gene TRBJ2-2; a weak D match, TRBD1 (5 bases). CDR3 length: 14 residues. From germline, CDR1 is SGHVS and CDR2 FNYEAQ. V gave up 11 bases and J gave up 0 bases, with 13 bases separating them. In nucleotides, the CDR3 is TGTGCCGGGGCCACGCGACCGAACACCGGGGAGCTGTTTTTT. Amino acid sequence: CAGATRPNTGELFF.

This clonotype was counted many times. The chain carries TRBV12-3 or TRBV12-4 and TRBJ2-3; D unclear. Trimming removed 7 bases at V and 2 bases at J, with 7 bases between. The CDR3 runs to 12 residues. DNA of the CDR3: TGTGCCAGCACCGGGTCCACAGATACGCAGTATTTT. This encodes CASTGSTDTQYF.

The chain couples TRBV27 to TRBJ2-7; 7 bases are a match to TRBD1. V was pared by 5 bases and J by 1 base, with 5 bases of the junction left unmatched. Germline V CDR1 and CDR2: MNHEY, SMNVEV (reference sequence). The length of the CDR3 is 14 residues. The CDR3 DNA follows: TGTGCCAGCAGTGGAACAGGGGCGTCCTACGAGCAGTACTTC. Its protein is CASSGTGASYEQYF.

This clonotype came up a few times. Here the CDR3 DNA reads TGTGCCAGCAGCCAAGATTTGCAGGGTGGGCAGTTCTTC. It codes for CASSQDLQGGQFF. This rearrangement joins TRBV14 to TRBJ2-1; TRBD1 is a possible D gene (5 bases). V lost 0 bases and J 12 bases, leaving 12 bases between the germline ends. The CDR3 sequence is 13 residues long. Germline V gene data show CDR1 as SGHDN and CDR2 as FVKESK.